The 23 T cell receptor beta chains below all came from one sample that was sequenced in a study of blood T cell repertoires in COVID-19. Using immunoSEQ multiplex PCR, the repertoire was profiled, and TCRdb retains in-frame clones only, with some absent. The profile shows under 95,000 clones, 80% to 90% of them singletons. Sequencing was performed on peripheral blood. All receptors derive from a human donor in a cohort sampled during active COVID-19.

The chain has TRBV6-5 and TRBJ1-1; 7 bases match TRBD1. Germline CDR1 reads MNHEY; CDR2 reads SVGAGI. The CDR3 extends over 16 amino acids. V shed 4 bases and J 0 bases; nucleotides not matched to a gene: 8. Written as DNA, the CDR3 is TGTGCCAGCAGTTCTCCCGGGGACAGCTTGAACACTGAAGCTTTCTTT. Translated, it gives CASSSPGDSLNTEAFF.

The chain recombines TRBV27 with TRBJ2-7; possible D gene TRBD1, 6 bases. Germline V gene lookup returns CDR1 MNHEY and CDR2 SMNVEV (reference sequence). The V gene lost 3 bases and the J gene lost 6 bases, with 9 bases spanning the gap. CDR3 length: 12 residues. The CDR3 DNA is TGTGCCAGCAGTTTCCCCAGGGGCGAGCAGTACTTC. It yields the protein CASSFPRGEQYF.

CDR3 nucleotides: TGTGCCAGCAGCCGAGGGACAGGAACACAGTTCTTC. Its translation is CASSRGTGTQFF. This chain uses TRBV7-3 with TRBJ2-1, with TRBD1 identical over 8 bases. The V segment lost 5 bases and the J segment 13 bases; nucleotides outside the gene matches: 7. The CDR3 has 12 amino acids. Germline CDR1 reads SGHTA; CDR2 reads FQGTGA. Full variable domain (missing parts from reference TRBV7-3 and TRBJ2-1): GAGVSQTPSNKVTEKGKYVELRCDPISGHTALYWYRQSLGQGPEFLIYFQGTGAADDSGLPNDRFFAVRPEGSVSTLKIQRTERGDSAVYLCASSRGTGTQFFGPGTRLTVL.

This chain links TRBV5-6 with TRBJ2-2, with D uncertain. V lost 3 bases and J 4 bases, leaving 10 bases between the germline ends. Germline V gives CDR1 SGHDT, CDR2 YYEEEE. CDR3 size: 14 residues. In DNA, the CDR3 is TGTGCCAGCAGCTCCGCTACGGGCACCGGGGAGCTGTTTTTT. This encodes CASSSATGTGELFF.

The chain links TRBV7-2 to TRBJ2-7; 9 bases align to TRBD2. The CDR3 has 15 amino acids. The germline gives CDR1 SGHTA, CDR2 FQGNSA. J lost 6 bases, V lost 1 base, and 7 bases had no gene match. The CDR3, as DNA: TGTGCCAGCAGCTTAGGTTGGACTAGCGTGCTCGAGCAGTACTTC. Translation: CASSLGWTSVLEQYF.

The chain joins TRBV2 to TRBJ2-1; 9 bases are shared with TRBD2. V was clipped by 3 bases and J by 1 base; unmatched bases: 4. CDR3 length equals 16 residues. CDR1 and CDR2 from the germline V gene are SNHLY and FYNNEI. CDR3 sequence (DNA): TGTGCCAGCAGTGAGTGGGCGGGAGGGTCCTACAATGAGCAGTTCTTC. Translated, it gives CASSEWAGGSYNEQFF.

CDR3 DNA sequence: TGTGCCAGTAGTAGTCGGGGATCTTTGGTGTGGTCTGCCAATGAGCAGTTCTTC. Translated, it gives CASSSRGSLVWSANEQFF. The chain has TRBV19 and TRBJ2-1; a possible D gene is TRBD2 (5 bases). CDR1 and CDR2 from the germline V gene are LNHDA and SQIVND (reference sequence). V lost 4 bases to trimming and J lost 6 bases, with 25 bases between them. This CDR3 region has 18 residues.

This clone was seen many times. V and J are TRBV7-2 and TRBJ1-5, with D possibly being TRBD1 (5 bases). The CDR3 is 14 amino acids. Germline CDR1 SGHTA, CDR2 FQGNSA. The ends were cut back, 4 bases at V and 7 bases at J, with 14 bases in the middle. DNA for the CDR3: TGTGCCAGCAGCTCCTATGGGGGGGGACAGCCCCAGCATTTT. It yields the protein CASSSYGGGQPQHF.

The V and J genes are TRBV2 and TRBJ2-2; D perhaps matches TRBD1 (5 bases). Germline lookup yields CDR1 SNHLY and CDR2 FYNNEI. The CDR3 contains 15 residues. V was shortened by 4 bases and J by 6 bases, with 15 bases between the two germline ends. CDR3 bases: TGTGCCAGCAGTGTTCGTCAGGGTGGCGCCGGGGAGCTGTTTTTT. Protein product: CASSVRQGGAGELFF.

The chain is built from TRBV19 and TRBJ2-5, with 11 bases matching TRBD2. Germline V CDR1 and CDR2: LNHDA, SQIVND (reference sequence). CDR3 length equals 16 residues. J was trimmed by 3 bases and V by 2 bases; bases with no gene match: 5. CDR3 sequence (DNA): TGTGCCAGTAGTATAAGGCTAGCGGGAGGTGAAGAGACCCAGTACTTC. Translation: CASSIRLAGGEETQYF. The full variable domain, with the rest looked up from reference TRBV19 and TRBJ2-5, is DGGITQSPKYLFRKEGQNVTLSCEQNLNHDAMYWYRQDPGQGLRLIYYSQIVNDFQKGDIAEGYSVSREKKESFPLTVTSAQKNPTAFYLCASSIRLAGGEETQYFGPGTRLLVL.

This sequence joins TRBV9 and TRBJ2-3; TRBD2 matches at 8 bases. The germline CDR1 and CDR2 sequences are SGDLS and YYNGEE. This CDR3 has 16 residues. The V segment lost 0 bases and the J segment 0 bases; nucleotides outside the gene matches: 3. CDR3 region: CASSVEGGRSTDTQYF. In nucleotides, the CDR3 is TGTGCCAGCAGCGTAGAAGGCGGGAGGAGCACAGATACGCAGTATTTT.

CDR3 DNA sequence: TGTGCCAGCAGGGACAGGATGTACGAGCAGTACTTC. Protein sequence: CASRDRMYEQYF. The chain recombines TRBV2 with TRBJ2-7; 7 bases fit TRBD1. Per the germline V gene, CDR1 is SNHLY and CDR2 is FYNNEI. With V trimmed by 6 bases and J by 4 bases, 3 bases remained unmatched. The CDR3 consists of 12 residues.

The chain has TRBV7-2 and TRBJ2-7; 9 nucleotides align to TRBD1. The J segment lost 0 bases and the V segment lost 4 bases, leaving 13 bases of the junction unmatched. The CDR3 is 18 residues long. Germline-derived CDR1 and CDR2 are SGHTA and FQGNSA. The CDR3 loop is CASSYRILDRGSSYEQYF. Here the CDR3 DNA reads TGTGCCAGCAGCTATCGAATTCTTGACAGGGGGTCCTCCTACGAGCAGTACTTC.

This chain uses TRBV28 with TRBJ2-5, with D possibly matching TRBD2 (6 bases). The CDR3 runs to 16 residues. The germline V gene encodes CDR1 MDHEN and CDR2 SYDVKM. Trimming left V 1 base short and J 4 bases short, with 16 bases between. CDR3 loop: CASSLSGAAGGETQYF. Here the CDR3 DNA reads TGTGCCAGCAGTTTATCCGGCGCAGCGGGTGGAGAGACCCAGTACTTC.

The rearrangement links TRBV18 to TRBJ1-2; D gene unclear. This CDR3 region has 13 residues. Germline lookup yields CDR1 KGHSH and CDR2 LQKENI. V was trimmed by 3 bases and J by 3 bases, leaving 8 bases between them. The CDR3 loop reads CASSPSGYYGYTF. The CDR3 DNA follows: TGTGCCAGCTCACCTTCGGGATACTATGGCTACACCTTC.

This chain uses TRBV6-5 with TRBJ1-2; 10 bases are shared with TRBD1. V shed 6 bases, J shed 4 bases, and the junction held 8 bases outside the gene matches. Per germline, CDR1 MNHEY and CDR2 SVGAGI. This CDR3 contains 15 residues. CDR3 in amino acids: CASSRKGQGPYGYTF. The CDR3 DNA reads TGTGCCAGCAGCCGGAAGGGACAGGGGCCCTATGGCTACACCTTC.

The V gene is TRBV3-1 (or the pseudogene TRBV3-2), the J gene TRBJ1-5, with TRBD1 identical over 7 bases. The CDR3 sequence is 13 residues long. The V gene end was trimmed by 6 bases and the J gene end by 6 bases; junction bases not matched to a gene: 5. Per the germline V gene, CDR1 is LGHDT and CDR2 is YNNKEL (reference sequence). The CDR3 sequence: CASSENRGQPQHF. The CDR3 DNA reads as TGTGCCAGCAGTGAAAACAGGGGTCAGCCCCAGCATTTT.

The chain uses TRBV7-9 and TRBJ2-1, with 14 bases that match TRBD2. The CDR3 extends over 17 amino acids. The germline gives CDR1 SEHNR, CDR2 FQNEAQ (reference sequence). With 5 bases clipped from V and 5 bases from J, the junction kept 8 bases outside the gene matches. CDR3 bases: TGTGCCAGCAGCGGCCGACTAGCGGGGGGGCCGGACAATGAGCAGTTCTTC. Amino acid sequence: CASSGRLAGGPDNEQFF. Together with reference TRBV7-9 and TRBJ2-1, the CDR3 gives the full variable domain: DTGVSQNPRHKITKRGQNVTFRCDPISEHNRLYWYRQTLGQGPEFLTYFQNEAQLEKSRLLSDRFSAERPKGSFSTLEIQRTEQGDSAMYLCASSGRLAGGPDNEQFFGPGTRLTVL.

J is TRBJ1-1 and V is TRBV7-9, with 7 bases matching TRBD1. The CDR3 is made up of 14 amino acids. Germline-derived CDR1 and CDR2 are SEHNR and FQNEAQ (reference sequence). J was trimmed by 4 bases and V by 6 bases; bases with no gene match: 8. CDR3 residues: CASSFSDRTTEAFF. Written as DNA, the CDR3 is TGTGCCAGCAGTTTCTCGGACAGGACCACTGAAGCTTTCTTT.

J is TRBJ2-4 and V is TRBV7-9, with 7 bases aligning to TRBD2. The J segment lost 0 bases and the V segment lost 0 bases, leaving 2 bases of the junction unmatched. The CDR3 length is 16 residues. From germline, CDR1 is SEHNR and CDR2 FQNEAQ (reference sequence). This CDR3 reads CASSLAAGVAKNIQYF. The CDR3 DNA reads as TGTGCCAGCAGCTTAGCGGCGGGGGTAGCCAAAAACATTCAGTACTTC.

The rearrangement links TRBV14 to TRBJ1-2; D perhaps matches TRBD1 (5 bases). Germline V gives CDR1 SGHDN, CDR2 FVKESK. The V end was cut by 4 bases, the J end by 4 bases, with 19 bases between. This CDR3 has 16 amino acids. The CDR3 sequence: CASSRLTAFGSYGYTF. CDR3 coding DNA: TGTGCCAGCAGCCGCCTGACAGCTTTTGGGTCCTATGGCTACACCTTC.

This chain uses TRBV11-1 with TRBJ2-3, with 14 positions matching TRBD2. CDR1 is SGHAT and CDR2 is FQDESV in the germline V gene (reference sequence). The length of the CDR3 is 16 residues. The junction had 3 bases not matched to a gene; V was cut back by 5 bases and J by 2 bases. The CDR3 loop reads CASSRTSGGTTDTQYF. Here the CDR3 DNA reads TGTGCCAGCAGCCGGACTAGCGGGGGGACCACAGATACGCAGTATTTT.

This clone was counted once. The gene calls are TRBV7-8 and TRBJ2-5; tentative D call: TRBD1 (5 bases). Germline CDR1 SGHVS, CDR2 FQNEAQ. The V end was cut by 3 bases, the J end by 5 bases, with 10 bases between. The CDR3 contains 13 residues. The CDR3 DNA reads TGTGCCAGCAGCTTTTCAGGGATGGAGACCCAGTACTTC. Translating gives CASSFSGMETQYF.